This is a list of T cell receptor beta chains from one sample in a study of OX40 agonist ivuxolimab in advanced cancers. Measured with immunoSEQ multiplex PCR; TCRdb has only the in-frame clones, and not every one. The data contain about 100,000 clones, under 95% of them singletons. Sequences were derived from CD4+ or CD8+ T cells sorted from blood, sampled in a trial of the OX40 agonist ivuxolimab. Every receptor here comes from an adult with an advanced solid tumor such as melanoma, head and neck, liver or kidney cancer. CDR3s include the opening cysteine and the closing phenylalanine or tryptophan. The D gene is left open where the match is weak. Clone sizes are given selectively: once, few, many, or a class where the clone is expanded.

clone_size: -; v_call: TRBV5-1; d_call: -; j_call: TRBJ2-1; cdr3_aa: CASSLVGALEQFF
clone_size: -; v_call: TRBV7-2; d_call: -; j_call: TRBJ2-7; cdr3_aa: CASSFDGQRSSYEQYF
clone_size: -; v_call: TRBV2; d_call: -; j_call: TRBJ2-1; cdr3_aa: CASSVVSGYNEQFF
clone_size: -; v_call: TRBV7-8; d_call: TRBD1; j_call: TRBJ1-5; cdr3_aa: CASSLEGTGGQPQHF
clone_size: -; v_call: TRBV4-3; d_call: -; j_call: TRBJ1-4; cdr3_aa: CASSQTGNSFEKLFF
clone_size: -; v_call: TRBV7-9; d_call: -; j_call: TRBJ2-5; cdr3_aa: CASSLATGWVETQYF
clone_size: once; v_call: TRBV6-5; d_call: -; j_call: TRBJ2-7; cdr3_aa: CASSYVGEQYF
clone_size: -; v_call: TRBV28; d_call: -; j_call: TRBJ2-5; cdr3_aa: CASSLYGGPETQYF
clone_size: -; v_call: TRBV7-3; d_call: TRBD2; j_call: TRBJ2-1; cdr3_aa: CASSLNLAGVVYNEQFF
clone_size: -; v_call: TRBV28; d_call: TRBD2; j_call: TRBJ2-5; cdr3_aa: CASSLSSGSRKTQYF
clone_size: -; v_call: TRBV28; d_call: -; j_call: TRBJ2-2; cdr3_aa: CASSLLTGELFF
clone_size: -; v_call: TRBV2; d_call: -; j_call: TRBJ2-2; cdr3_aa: CASSDEGFVGELFF
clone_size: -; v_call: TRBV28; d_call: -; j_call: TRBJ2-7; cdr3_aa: CASRRGISYEQYF
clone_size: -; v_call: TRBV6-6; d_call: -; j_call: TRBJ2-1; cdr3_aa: CASSYRQEEFF
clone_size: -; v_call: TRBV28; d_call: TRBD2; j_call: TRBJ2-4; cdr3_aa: CASSSGLAGSGDF
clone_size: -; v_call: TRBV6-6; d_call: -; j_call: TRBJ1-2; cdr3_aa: CASSYAGAPYGYTF
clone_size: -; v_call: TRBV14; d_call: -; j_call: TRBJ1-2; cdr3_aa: CASSQAGTLALGYTF
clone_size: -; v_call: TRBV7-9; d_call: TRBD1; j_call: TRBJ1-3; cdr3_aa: CASSVGTGGTSSGNTIYF
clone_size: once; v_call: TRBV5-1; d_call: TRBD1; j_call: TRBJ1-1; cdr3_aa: CASSRDRVGGTEAFF
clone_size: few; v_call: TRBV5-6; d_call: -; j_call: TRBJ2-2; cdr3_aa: CASSAPYGDLYTGELFF